The present entry profiles one T cell receptor beta chain with its context. As yet, its antigen is unknown. This entry is derived from a study of T cell repertoires in cytomegalovirus infection. Findings of the study overall: Cumulative frequency of public TCR beta families picked out carriers of CMV plus the relevant HLA.

TCRdb redid the calling of the reads with MiXCR, one entry per CDR3 protein. Here the sample spans some 940,000 distinct CDR3 sequences, less than 40% being singletons. Sequences were derived from cultured CD8+ T cells from PBMCs, sampled from culture after CMV antigen stimulation. The receptor was derived from a human donor in good health (CMV status not recorded). Some clones in this sample may be carry-over from other donors' samples.

In DNA form, the CDR3 reads TGCGCCAGCAGCCAAGAATTGAGGAGCAATCAGCCCCAGCATTTT. It encodes CASSQELRSNQPQHF. The chain uses TRBV4-3 and TRBJ1-5; D remains ambiguous. The CDR3 is 15 residues long. CDR1 LGHNA and CDR2 YSLEER come from the germline V gene. The V and J ends lost 0 bases and 1 base respectively, with 7 bases between them.